This is a list of T cell receptor beta chains from one sample in a study of blood T cells in healthy people across ages. TCRdb processed the 5' RACE reads anew with MiXCR; each CDR3 protein has one entry. Seen here are more than 700,000 distinct CDR3 sequences, about 46% observed once, and the top ten hold about a sixth. Source material: blood. The receptors were gathered from an elderly man in good health. Each CDR3 is given with its conserved first and last residue. A D gene is named only where the DNA matches it firmly. Some rows mark clone size as missing; the rest say once, few, many or name a class of expanded clone.

J gene | D gene | CDR3 length | V gene | clone size | CDR3 DNA | CDR3 protein
TRBJ2-3 | TRBD1 | 16 | TRBV15 | . | TGTGCCACCAGCGCTTCGACAGGGGGTGGAACAGATACGCAGTATTTT | CATSASTGGGTDTQYF
TRBJ2-2 | TRBD2 | 17 | TRBV11-2 | . | TGTGCCAGCAGCTTAGCTGGGCGGGAGGGCTTCACCGGGGAGCTGTTTTTT | CASSLAGREGFTGELFF
TRBJ1-2 | TRBD1 | 14 | TRBV3-1 | . | TGTGCCAGCAGCCCGGGACAGGGGATCTATGGCTACACCTTC | CASSPGQGIYGYTF
TRBJ1-1 | . | 15 | TRBV5-1 | . | TGCGCCAGCAGGACTGGGGACTCCTGGAACACTGAAGCTTTCTTT | CASRTGDSWNTEAFF
TRBJ2-3 | . | 16 | TRBV7-2 | . | TGTGCCAGCAGCTTTCGGGAAGGGTCTAGCACAGATACGCAGTATTTT | CASSFREGSSTDTQYF
TRBJ2-1 | TRBD2 | 14 | TRBV4-3 | . | TGCGCCAGCAACCGCCTGGGACTAGTAAATGAGCAGTTCTTC | CASNRLGLVNEQFF
TRBJ2-3 | . | 16 | TRBV14 | few | TGTGCCAGCAGCCAAGATTTTGGGTGGCAGGCAGATACGCAGTATTTT | CASSQDFGWQADTQYF
TRBJ2-7 | . | 15 | TRBV6-1 | . | TGTGCCAGCAGTGAAGGGGAGGGGGAGACCTACGAGCAGTACTTC | CASSEGEGETYEQYF
TRBJ1-2 | . | 14 | TRBV12-3/TRBV12-4 | . | TGTGCCAGCAGACCAGGGACGGCTAGCTATGGCTACACCTTC | CASRPGTASYGYTF
TRBJ2-5 | . | 17 | TRBV3-1 | once | TGTGCCAGCAGCCAAGGTTCCCGGAAGCCTCATCACAATGAGCAGTACTTC | CASSQGSRKPHHNEQYF
TRBJ2-5 | . | 15 | TRBV6-6 | . | TGTGCCAGCAGTATAGGACAGGGAGGGATAGAGACCCAGTACTTC | CASSIGQGGIETQYF
TRBJ2-1 | TRBD2 | 15 | TRBV20-1 | . | TGCAGTGCCACACTAGCGCTGAGCTCCTACAATGAGCAGTTCTTC | CSATLALSSYNEQFF
TRBJ2-4 | . | 14 | TRBV28 | . | TGTGCCAGCAGTTTAGTTGACCGGAAAAACATTCAGTACTTC | CASSLVDRKNIQYF
TRBJ2-3 | . | 15 | TRBV3-1 | . | TGTGCCAGCAGCCTAAACCCTTCTAGTTACGATACGCAGTATTTT | CASSLNPSSYDTQYF
TRBJ2-1 | . | 15 | TRBV7-2 | . | TGTGCCAGCAGCTTAGGGAGCTCCCGAGGCCATGAGCAGTTCTTC | CASSLGSSRGHEQFF
TRBJ2-7 | . | 12 | TRBV20-1 | . | TGCAGTGCTAGGAATAGCAGCTACGAGCAGTACTTC | CSARNSSYEQYF
TRBJ2-1 | TRBD2 | 15 | TRBV9 | many | TGTGCCAGCAGCGCTAGCGGGAGGGCCAACGATGAGCAGTTCTTC | CASSASGRANDEQFF
TRBJ2-1 | TRBD1 | 17 | TRBV10-3 | . | TGTGCCATCAGTGTCCAACCTCCAGGGGGTAGCTTTAATGAGCAGTTCTTC | CAISVQPPGGSFNEQFF
TRBJ2-7 | TRBD2 | 14 | TRBV29-1 | few | TGCAGCGTTGACCCGACTAGCGGGGGGAACGAGCAGTACTTC | CSVDPTSGGNEQYF
TRBJ1-5 | TRBD1 | 15 | TRBV6-5 | . | TGTGCCAGCAGTTGGGGGACAGGCGACAATCAGCCCCAGCATTTT | CASSWGTGDNQPQHF
TRBJ2-5 | TRBD2 | 15 | TRBV20-1 | . | TGCAGTGCTAGTTTGTCTGGCGGGAGGGTGGAGACCCAGTACTTC | CSASLSGGRVETQYF
TRBJ2-1 | . | 14 | TRBV14 | . | TGTGCCAGCAGCCATCCCGGACAATACAATGAGCAGTTCTTC | CASSHPGQYNEQFF
TRBJ2-3 | TRBD2 | 14 | TRBV6-5 | many | TGTGCCAGTCGACTAGCGGGAATCCCTGATACGCAGTATTTT | CASRLAGIPDTQYF
TRBJ2-7 | . | 11 | TRBV29-1 | . | TGCAGCGCACAAACGGCGTTTGACCGGTACTTC | CSAQTAFDRYF
TRBJ2-4 | . | 13 | TRBV9 | . | TGTGCCAGCAGCGTAGGGAACCACAATGAGCAGTACTTC | CASSVGNHNEQYF
TRBJ2-5 | . | 14 | TRBV5-1 | few | TGCGCCAGCAGCCCGAACCCCCCGGAAGAGACCCAGTACTTC | CASSPNPPEETQYF
TRBJ1-1 | TRBD1 | 15 | TRBV20-1 | . | TGCAGTGCCCGCCCTAGGACAGGGAGAGGAACTGAAGCTTTCTTT | CSARPRTGRGTEAFF
TRBJ2-7 | . | 12 | TRBV29-1 | . | TGCAGCGTTGCCGGAGGGACCTACGAGCAGTACTTC | CSVAGGTYEQYF
TRBJ2-7 | TRBD2 | 17 | TRBV4-1 | . | TGCGCCAGCAGCCAAGTATTCGGCACTAGCGGAACCTACGAGCAGTACTTC | CASSQVFGTSGTYEQYF
TRBJ1-1 | . | 13 | TRBV6-5 | . | TGTGCCAGCAGTTACTTGGGGTACACTGAAGCTTTCTTT | CASSYLGYTEAFF
TRBJ2-7 | TRBD1 | 14 | TRBV20-1 | . | TGCAGTGCTAGTCTAGGACAGGATCTCTACGAGCAGTACTTC | CSASLGQDLYEQYF
TRBJ2-7 | . | 14 | TRBV20-1 | . | TGCAGTGCTAGAGTTCAGGCTACCTCCAACGAGCAGTACTTC | CSARVQATSNEQYF
TRBJ1-2 | . | 17 | TRBV5-1 | few | TGCGCCAGCAGCTTGGTTATGGGCACCACTGGTAGTAGTGGCTACACCTTC | CASSLVMGTTGSSGYTF
TRBJ2-1 | TRBD1 | 15 | TRBV7-8 | few | TGTGCCAGCAGCTTAGAGTCCAGGGGGTTTTATGAGCAGTTCTTC | CASSLESRGFYEQFF
TRBJ2-6 | . | 19 | TRBV10-3 | . | TGTGCCATCAGTGAGTCCGTTGGGCAGCGGAGCTCTGGGGCCAACGTCCTGACTTTC | CAISESVGQRSSGANVLTF
TRBJ1-2 | TRBD1 | 15 | TRBV12-3/TRBV12-4 | many | TGTGCCAGCAGTCTAGGGACAGGGGGTCACTATGGCTACACCTTC | CASSLGTGGHYGYTF
TRBJ2-5 | . | 14 | TRBV14 | . | TGTGCCAGCAGCCAGCTTAGGGGTGGTCGGACCCAGTACTTC | CASSQLRGGRTQYF
TRBJ2-7 | . | 15 | TRBV7-8 | . | TGTGCCAGCAGCTTAGCGAGCACTAGCTCCTACGAGCAGTACTTC | CASSLASTSSYEQYF
TRBJ2-1 | TRBD2 | 16 | TRBV6-5 | few | TGTGCCAGCAGTCCCCGGGGAGGGGACGGACACAATGAGCAGTTCTTC | CASSPRGGDGHNEQFF
TRBJ2-7 | TRBD2 | 17 | TRBV20-1 | . | TGCAGTGCTAGAGATCGGTCGGCGGGAGGGCGATACAATGAGCAGTACTTC | CSARDRSAGGRYNEQYF
TRBJ1-3 | . | 11 | TRBV20-1 | . | TGCAGTGCGAATATTGGAAACACCATATATTTT | CSANIGNTIYF
TRBJ2-3 | TRBD2 | 16 | TRBV6-6 | . | TGTGCCAGCAGTTACCCGACTAGCGGGGGGGCAAATACGCAGTATTTT | CASSYPTSGGANTQYF
TRBJ2-3 | TRBD1 | 14 | TRBV5-1 | . | TGCGCCAACAGAGGACAGGGAAGCACAGATACGCAGTATTTT | CANRGQGSTDTQYF
TRBJ1-1 | . | 15 | TRBV3-1 | many | TGTGCCAGCAGCCAATATCGGACTTTGAACACTGAAGCTTTCTTT | CASSQYRTLNTEAFF
TRBJ2-1 | . | 15 | TRBV9 | few | TGTGCCAGCAGCGTAGCCTGGGAAGGGTACAATGAGCAGTTCTTC | CASSVAWEGYNEQFF
TRBJ2-7 | TRBD2 | 15 | TRBV5-1 | few | TGCGCCAGCAGCCAGCCGGGACTAGCGGTCTACGAGCAGTACTTC | CASSQPGLAVYEQYF
TRBJ2-1 | TRBD2 | 15 | TRBV20-1 | . | TGCAGTGCTAGAGATACAGGACTAGCGACTGATGAGCAGTTCTTC | CSARDTGLATDEQFF